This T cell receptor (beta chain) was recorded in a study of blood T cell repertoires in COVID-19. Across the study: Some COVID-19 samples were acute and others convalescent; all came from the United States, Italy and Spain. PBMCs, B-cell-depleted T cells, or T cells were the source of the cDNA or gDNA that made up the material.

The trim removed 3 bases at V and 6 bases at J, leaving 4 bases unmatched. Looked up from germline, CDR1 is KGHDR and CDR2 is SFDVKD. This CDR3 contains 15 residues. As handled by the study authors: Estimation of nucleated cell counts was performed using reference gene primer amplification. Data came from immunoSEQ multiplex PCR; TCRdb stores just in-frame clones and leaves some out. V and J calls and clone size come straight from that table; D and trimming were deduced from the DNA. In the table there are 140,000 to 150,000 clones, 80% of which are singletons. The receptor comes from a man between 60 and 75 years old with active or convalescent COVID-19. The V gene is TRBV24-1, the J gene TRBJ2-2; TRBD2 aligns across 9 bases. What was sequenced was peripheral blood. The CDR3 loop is CATSDQQREAGELFF. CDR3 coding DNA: TGTGCCACCAGTGATCAACAGCGGGAGGCCGGGGAGCTGTTTTTT.